This TCR beta chain was sequenced in a study of blood T cells in healthy people across ages. For the second PCR, which ran for about 6 to 12 cycles, a sample-barcoded 5' primer and a J-beta primer mix were used. TCRdb reanalysed the 5' RACE reads using MiXCR and keeps one entry per CDR3 protein. This sample has approximately 1.5 million distinct CDR3 sequences; roughly 32% occur once, and the top ten carry around 10%. Per-sample yields of isolated PBMCs were at least 6 million. The sequence was collected from a woman younger than 45 in good health. The source material was blood.

Here the CDR3 DNA reads TGCAGTGCTCGGACAGGGGGCCAGTCACCCCTCCACTTT. Its translation is CSARTGGQSPLHF. The rearrangement links TRBV20-1 to TRBJ1-6; 11 nucleotides line up with TRBD1. Trimming removed 5 bases from V and 10 bases from J; junction bases left unmatched: 4. Germline loops: CDR1 DFQATT, CDR2 SNEGSKA (reference sequence). This CDR3 has 13 residues.